The clone carrying this T cell receptor (beta chain) was seen a few times. The antigen is not known. Germline CDR1 SGHRS, CDR2 YFSETQ. Deletions cut 0 bases from V and 5 bases from J, with 12 bases between. The CDR3 has 14 residues. RNA was isolated and reverse transcribed to cDNA, the sequencing template. Sequencing was performed with immunoSEQ multiplex PCR; in TCRdb, only in-frame clones are kept and a portion is missing. The sample contains roughly 200,000 clones, about 40% of which appear only once. The source of the sample is a study of CD8+ T cells in alopecia areata. Study background: The tofacitinib course ran for 6 to 18 months and was followed by 6 months off drug.

Treatment in this sample: oral pan-JAK inhibitor, 5-10 mg twice daily. From alopecia areata patients, lesional scalp punch biopsies and peripheral blood were collected. Study-wide results and limits: Clonality exceeded that of normal scalp in lesional scalp, most notably in alopecia totalis/universalis. Tofacitinib produced a significant decrease in scalp clonality and in expanded CD8+ clones among the top 100.

The rearrangement links TRBV5-1 to TRBJ2-7; D unclear. The sample was CD4+ T cells sorted from blood, taken between weeks 36 and 40, from a patient treated with tofacitinib. This receptor was taken from a human donor with alopecia areata. The CDR3 coding sequence is TGCGCCAGCAGCTTGGCCCTGGTGAGCGACGAGCAGTACTTC. Its translation: CASSLALVSDEQYF. Full variable domain (remainder filled in from reference TRBV5-1 and TRBJ2-7): KAGVTQTPRYLIKTRGQQVTLSCSPISGHRSVSWYQQTPGQGLQFLFEYFSETQRNKGNFPGRFSGRQFSNSRSEMNVSTLELGDSALYLCASSLALVSDEQYFGPGTRLTVT.